This T cell receptor (beta chain) was recorded in a study of CD8+ T cells in alopecia areata. As for the study in general: Those patients who were treated received oral tofacitinib, which was given at 5 to 10 mg twice daily for moderate-to-severe alopecia areata. Study-level results: Tissue-resident alphabeta T cells belonging to normal skin likewise get sequenced within scalp specimens. Against the mouse data, patients shared TCRs less clearly, possibly for HLA reasons.

The germline CDR1 and CDR2 sequences are SGHDT and YYEEEE. CDR3 length: 11 residues. V was trimmed by 4 bases and J by 5 bases, leaving 6 bases between them. Peripheral blood and lesional scalp punch biopsies were taken from alopecia areata patients. This clone has just a few counts. Its cognate antigen is unknown. Investigators isolated RNA and reverse transcribed it into cDNA to act as the sequencing template. Data came from immunoSEQ multiplex PCR; TCRdb stores just in-frame clones and leaves some out. The sample yields some 150,000 clones, around 58% seen once. This TCR was sampled from a human donor with alopecia areata. This sample comprised CD4+ T cells sorted from blood, obtained at week 0. The chain couples TRBV5-6 to TRBJ2-5; D is uncertain. Here the CDR3 DNA reads TGTGCCAGCAGCCAGGCCGAGACCCAGTACTTC. Translated: CASSQAETQYF.